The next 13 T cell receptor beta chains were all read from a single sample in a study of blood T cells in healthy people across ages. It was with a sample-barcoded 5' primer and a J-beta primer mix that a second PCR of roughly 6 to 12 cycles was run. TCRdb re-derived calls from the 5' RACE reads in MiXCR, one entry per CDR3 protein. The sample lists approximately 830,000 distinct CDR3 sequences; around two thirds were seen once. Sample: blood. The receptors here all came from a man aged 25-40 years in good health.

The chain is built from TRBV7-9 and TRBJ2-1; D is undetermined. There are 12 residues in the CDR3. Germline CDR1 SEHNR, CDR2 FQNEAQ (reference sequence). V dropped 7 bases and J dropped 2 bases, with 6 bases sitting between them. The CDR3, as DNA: TGTGCCAGCACCGAAACCTACAATGAGCAGTTCTTC. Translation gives CASTETYNEQFF.

This chain's CDR3 is CASSILRPNGLTIQYF. In DNA, the CDR3 is TGTGCCAGCAGCATTCTACGGCCTAACGGCCTTACCATTCAGTACTTC. The chain joins TRBV5-6 to TRBJ2-4; D unclear. The length of the CDR3 is 16 residues. V was shortened by 4 bases and J by 9 bases, with 23 bases between the two germline ends. CDR1 and CDR2 (germline): SGHDT, YYEEEE.

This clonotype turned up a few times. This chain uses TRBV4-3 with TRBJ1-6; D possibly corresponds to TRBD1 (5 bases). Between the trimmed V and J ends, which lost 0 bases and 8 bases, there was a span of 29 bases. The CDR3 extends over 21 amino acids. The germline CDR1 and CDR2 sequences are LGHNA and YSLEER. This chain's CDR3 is CASSQDGPGGTDLWGYSPLHF. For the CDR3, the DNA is TGCGCCAGCAGCCAAGATGGGCCGGGGGGTACCGACTTGTGGGGCTATTCACCCCTCCACTTT.

CDR3 residues: CASSQDPASGTCEQFF. In DNA, the CDR3 is TGCGCCAGCAGCCAAGATCCGGCTAGCGGCACTTGTGAGCAGTTCTTC. The chain has TRBV4-3 and TRBJ2-1; 7 bases line up with TRBD2. Germline values: CDR1 LGHNA, CDR2 YSLEER. The CDR3 runs to 16 residues. The trim removed 0 bases at V and 9 bases at J, leaving 11 bases unmatched.

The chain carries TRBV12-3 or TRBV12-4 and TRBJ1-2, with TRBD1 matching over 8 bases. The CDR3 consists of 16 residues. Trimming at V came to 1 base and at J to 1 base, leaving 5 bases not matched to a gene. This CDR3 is CASSLGRTGLNYGYTF. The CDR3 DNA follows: TGTGCCAGCAGTTTAGGACGGACAGGGCTTAACTATGGCTACACCTTC.

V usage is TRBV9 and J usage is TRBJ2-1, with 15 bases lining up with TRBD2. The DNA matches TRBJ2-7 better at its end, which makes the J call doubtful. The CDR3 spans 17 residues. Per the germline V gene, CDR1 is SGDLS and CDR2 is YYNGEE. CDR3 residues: CASSEGLAGGVVHEQYF. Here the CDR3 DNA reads TGTGCCAGCAGCGAGGGACTAGCGGGGGGAGTAGTTCATGAGCAGTACTTC.

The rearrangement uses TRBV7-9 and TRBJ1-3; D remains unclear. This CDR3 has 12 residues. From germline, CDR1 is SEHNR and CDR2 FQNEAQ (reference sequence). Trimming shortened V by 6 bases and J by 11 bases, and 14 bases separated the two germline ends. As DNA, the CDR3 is TGTGCCAGCAGTCATTCGGACCGGCCCATATATTTT. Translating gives CASSHSDRPIYF.

CDR3 amino acids: CASSPDIFYGYTF. The CDR3 DNA reads as TGTGCCAGCAGCCCCGACATCTTCTATGGCTACACCTTC. The rearrangement uses TRBV12-3 or TRBV12-4 and TRBJ1-2; D remains unclear. Trimming left V 6 bases short and J 4 bases short, with 12 bases between. This CDR3 has 13 residues.

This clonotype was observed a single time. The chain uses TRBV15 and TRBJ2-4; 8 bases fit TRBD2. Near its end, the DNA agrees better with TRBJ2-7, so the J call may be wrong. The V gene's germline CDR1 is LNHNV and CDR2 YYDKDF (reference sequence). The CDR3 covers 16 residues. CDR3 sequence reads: CATSSHKPGLGYEQYF. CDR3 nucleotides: TGTGCCACCAGCAGTCACAAACCGGGACTAGGTTACGAGCAGTACTTC.

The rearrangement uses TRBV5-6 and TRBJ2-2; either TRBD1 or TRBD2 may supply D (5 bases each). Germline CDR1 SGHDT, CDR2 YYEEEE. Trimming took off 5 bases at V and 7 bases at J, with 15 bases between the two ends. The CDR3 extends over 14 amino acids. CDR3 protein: CASRSHGGSGELFF. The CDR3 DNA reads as TGTGCCAGCAGAAGTCATGGGGGAAGCGGGGAGCTGTTTTTT.

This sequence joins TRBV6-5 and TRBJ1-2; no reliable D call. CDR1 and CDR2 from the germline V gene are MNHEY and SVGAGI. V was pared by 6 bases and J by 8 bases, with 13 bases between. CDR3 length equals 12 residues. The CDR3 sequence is CASREQYGGYTF. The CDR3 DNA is TGTGCCAGCAGGGAACAGTATGGCGGCTACACCTTC.

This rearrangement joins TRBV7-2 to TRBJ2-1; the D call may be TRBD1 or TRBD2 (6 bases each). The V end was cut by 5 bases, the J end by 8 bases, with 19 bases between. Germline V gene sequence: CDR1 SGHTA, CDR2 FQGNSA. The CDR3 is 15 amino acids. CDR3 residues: CASSPNQRGGHEQFF. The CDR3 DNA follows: TGTGCCAGCAGCCCGAATCAGCGAGGGGGGCATGAGCAGTTCTTC.

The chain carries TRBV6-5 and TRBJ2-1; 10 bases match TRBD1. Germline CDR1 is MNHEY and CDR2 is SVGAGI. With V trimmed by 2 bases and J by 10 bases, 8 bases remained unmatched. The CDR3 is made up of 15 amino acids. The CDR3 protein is CASSYGGTGALEQFF. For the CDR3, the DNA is TGTGCCAGCAGTTACGGAGGGACAGGGGCCCTAGAGCAGTTCTTC.